These 10 T cell receptor beta chains originate from one sample sequenced in a study of shared clonotypes between healthy human individuals. Clones were read by immunoSEQ multiplex PCR, and TCRdb kept only the in-frame ones, dropping some. The top ten hold 0.5% to 0.6% of the sample, which has 800,000 to 1,200,000 clones, 75% to 80% seen once. The specimen sequenced was memory CD4+ T cells from PBMCs. Subset defined: CD45RA-negative fraction. Every receptor here comes from a man aged 18 to 35 in good health. Some clones in this sample may be carry-over from other donors' samples.

The chain recombines TRBV5-1 with TRBJ2-1; 12 nucleotides agree with TRBD2. Germline-derived CDR1 and CDR2 are SGHRS and YFSETQ. The V gene end was trimmed by 0 bases and the J gene end by 15 bases; junction bases not matched to a gene: 10. This CDR3 spans 15 amino acids. CDR3 nucleotides: TGCGCCAGCAGCTTGGGTTCTAGCGGGAGGGTCATCCCGTTCTTC. It yields the protein CASSLGSSGRVIPFF.

The gene calls are TRBV9 and TRBJ1-3, with TRBD1 as a possible D gene (5 bases). Trimming took off 4 bases at V and 0 bases at J, with 11 bases between the two ends. Looked up from germline, CDR1 is SGDLS and CDR2 is YYNGEE. CDR3 length: 15 residues. The CDR3 region has the DNA TGTGCCAGCAGCCTACAGGCATCCTCTGGAAACACCATATATTTT. Residues: CASSLQASSGNTIYF.

V gene TRBV4-2 combines with J gene TRBJ2-1, with D uncertain. V lost 0 bases and J 1 base, leaving 10 bases between the germline ends. From germline, CDR1 is LGHNA and CDR2 YNFKEQ. The CDR3 runs to 16 residues. The CDR3 reads CASSQDLVGSYNEQFF. The CDR3 DNA is TGTGCCAGCAGCCAAGATTTGGTGGGATCCTACAATGAGCAGTTCTTC.

J is TRBJ1-3 and V is TRBV6-6; D call uncertain. The germline V and J ends were trimmed by 6 bases and 4 bases, with 19 bases remaining between them. The germline gives CDR1 MNHNY, CDR2 SVGAGI (reference sequence). The CDR3 consists of 16 residues. The CDR3 nucleotides read TGTGCCAGCAGCCAACGAGAGGGATCAGCCGGAAACACCATATATTTT. This encodes CASSQREGSAGNTIYF.

With respect to this clone: The sample holds other DNA sequences that translate to the same CDR3. The chain uses TRBV2 and TRBJ1-5; D remains unclear. V lost 1 base to trimming and J lost 5 bases, with 3 bases between them. This CDR3 comprises 12 residues. Germline loops: CDR1 SNHLY, CDR2 FYNNEI. The CDR3 region is CASSEGYQPQHF. The CDR3 nucleotides read TGTGCCAGCAGTGAAGGTTATCAGCCCCAGCATTTT.

CDR3 bases: TGTGCCAGTAGTATTGGAGGCGGGGGGTCAAATGAGCAGTTCTTC. Translated: CASSIGGGGSNEQFF. V is TRBV19 and J is TRBJ2-1; 8 nucleotides line up with TRBD2. V lost 3 bases to trimming and J lost 7 bases; unmatched junction nucleotides: 8. The CDR3 runs 15 residues. Per germline, CDR1 LNHDA and CDR2 SQIVND (reference sequence).

This clone was seen just once. The chain is built from TRBV7-9 and TRBJ2-3, with a weak D call TRBD1 (6 bases). The germline CDR1 and CDR2 sequences are SEHNR and FQNEAQ (reference sequence). This CDR3 is built from 15 residues. The germline V and J ends were trimmed by 2 bases and 4 bases, with 13 bases remaining between them. The CDR3 DNA reads as TGTGCCAGCAGCTTAACCCTTCCAGGGGCAGATACGCAGTATTTT. This codes for CASSLTLPGADTQYF.

The chain is built from TRBV19 and TRBJ2-7; D is unclear. The length of the CDR3 is 15 residues. CDR1 and CDR2 from the germline V gene are LNHDA and SQIVND (reference sequence). Trimming took off 3 bases at V and 0 bases at J, with 12 bases between the two ends. CDR3 coding DNA: TGTGCCAGTAGTATCTCCTCCGTCTACTCCTACGAGCAGTACTTC. Protein product: CASSISSVYSYEQYF. Supplemented by reference TRBV19 and TRBJ2-7, the full variable domain reads DGGITQSPKYLFRKEGQNVTLSCEQNLNHDAMYWYRQDPGQGLRLIYYSQIVNDFQKGDIAEGYSVSREKKESFPLTVTSAQKNPTAFYLCASSISSVYSYEQYFGPGTRLTVT.

V gene TRBV9 combines with J gene TRBJ2-7, with unresolved D. This CDR3 has 13 residues. Germline lookup yields CDR1 SGDLS and CDR2 YYNGEE. Trimming took off 7 bases at V and 0 bases at J, with 11 bases between the two ends. CDR3 nucleotide sequence: TGTGCCAGCTCCCCTGGAGCCTCCTACGAGCAGTACTTC. Its translation is CASSPGASYEQYF.

CDR3 loop: CASSSGRRGGYTF. The CDR3 DNA reads TGTGCCAGCAGCTCCGGCAGGCGTGGTGGCTACACCTTC. The chain joins TRBV7-3 to TRBJ1-2; D is ambiguous. This CDR3 has 13 amino acids. CDR1 SGHTA and CDR2 FQGTGA come from the germline V gene. Trimming took 4 bases from V and 7 from J, leaving 13 bases between them.